These 31 T cell receptor beta chains were all obtained from the same sample, sequenced in a study of post-analysis software for immune sequencing data. Whole-study results and caveats: Five or six TRBV segments, TRBV5-6, TRBV5-1 and TRBV20-1 among them, were found more frequent in patients than controls.

Prepared libraries of TCR beta cDNA carried unique molecular identifiers. TCRdb re-called the PCR reads with MiXCR, one entry per CDR3 protein. The table shows about 540,000 distinct CDR3 sequences, with about a third occurring only once. Their antigens remain unidentified. The specimen was blood. The origin of the receptors is a girl younger than 18 with multiple sclerosis.

The chain joins TRBV5-6 to TRBJ2-5; D gene uncertain. The V gene's germline CDR1 is SGHDT and CDR2 YYEEEE. Between the trimmed V and J ends, which lost 4 bases and 8 bases, there was a span of 15 bases. The CDR3 length is 13 residues. CDR3 amino acids: CASSPLMDETQYF. The DNA of the CDR3 is TGTGCCAGCAGCCCCCTGATGGACGAAACCCAGTACTTC.

This clonotype was counted between two and nine times. The rearrangement uses TRBV5-8 and TRBJ2-1; 8 positions agree with TRBD1. The length of the CDR3 is 13 residues. The J segment lost 10 bases and the V segment lost 4 bases, leaving 7 bases of the junction unmatched. The V gene's germline CDR1 is SGHTS and CDR2 YDEGEE. CDR3 in amino acids: CASSPDRAREQFF. The DNA for the CDR3 is TGTGCCAGCAGCCCGGACAGGGCCCGGGAGCAGTTCTTC. Looking up the rest from reference TRBV5-8 and TRBJ2-1 gives the full variable domain: EAGVTQSPTHLIKTRGQQATLRCSPISGHTSVYWYQQALGLGLQFLLWYDEGEERNRGNFPPRFSGRQFPNYSSELNVNALELEDSALYLCASSPDRAREQFFGPGTRLTVL.

The rearrangement links TRBV7-8 to TRBJ2-5, with 8 nucleotides matching TRBD2. This CDR3 is 19 amino acids long. The V gene's germline CDR1 is SGHVS and CDR2 FQNEAQ. With 5 bases clipped from V and 0 bases from J, the junction kept 17 bases outside the gene matches. CDR3 region: CASSPGPGTSSRYQETQYF. CDR3 nucleotides: TGTGCCAGCAGCCCAGGTCCCGGGACTAGTTCCCGGTACCAAGAGACCCAGTACTTC.

V usage is TRBV14 and J usage is TRBJ1-5; D unresolved. V was shortened by 0 bases and J by 7 bases, with 7 bases between the two germline ends. The CDR3 extends over 13 amino acids. CDR1 and CDR2 (germline): SGHDN, FVKESK. Here the CDR3 reads CASSQDSLQPQHF. The CDR3 region has the DNA TGTGCCAGCAGCCAAGATAGCCTCCAGCCCCAGCATTTT.

The chain carries TRBV5-6 and TRBJ1-1; 7 positions match TRBD1. The CDR3 loop spans 15 amino acids. Germline lookup yields CDR1 SGHDT and CDR2 YYEEEE. After removal of 5 bases from V and 5 bases from J, the junction contained 12 bases not matched to a gene. The CDR3 region has the DNA TGTGCCAGCAGGGCCGGTGGGACAGTTAAGACTGAAGCTTTCTTT. This codes for CASRAGGTVKTEAFF.

The chain combines TRBV5-6 with TRBJ2-2; 7 nucleotides line up with TRBD1. V was clipped by 3 bases and J by 3 bases; unmatched bases: 8. The CDR3 is made up of 16 amino acids. Germline assignment: CDR1 SGHDT and CDR2 YYEEEE. The CDR3: CASSSEGQEYTGELFF. DNA for the CDR3: TGTGCCAGCAGCTCTGAAGGACAGGAATACACCGGGGAGCTGTTTTTT.

This chain connects TRBV24-1 to TRBJ2-3; 8 bases fit TRBD1. The CDR3 sequence is 16 residues long. V shed 0 bases and J 3 bases; nucleotides not matched to a gene: 4. CDR1 is KGHDR and CDR2 is SFDVKD in the germline V gene. The CDR3 sequence: CATSDLGTGGTDTQYF. CDR3 bases: TGTGCCACCAGTGATTTGGGGACAGGAGGAACAGATACGCAGTATTTT.

This clonotype has just a few counts. The chain is built from TRBV7-9 and TRBJ2-6, with D unclear. The CDR3 extends over 16 amino acids. Germline V gene lookup returns CDR1 SEHNR and CDR2 FQNEAQ (reference sequence). V was trimmed by 5 bases and J by 2 bases, leaving 13 bases between them. For the CDR3, the DNA is TGTGCCAGCAGCGCCAAAGGCCATCCTGGGGCCAACGTCCTGACTTTC. Translating gives CASSAKGHPGANVLTF.

This clonotype occurred a few times. The chain recombines TRBV6-5 with TRBJ1-2; D may be TRBD1 (5 bases). The V gene's germline CDR1 is MNHEY and CDR2 SVGAGI. The CDR3 spans 15 residues. Trimming took 2 bases from V and 5 from J, leaving 15 bases between them. CDR3 loop: CASSYRPGEGYGYTF. CDR3 DNA: TGTGCCAGCAGTTACCGACCGGGAGAGGGGTATGGCTACACCTTC.

This clonotype was recorded a few times. V gene TRBV6-6 combines with J gene TRBJ1-2, with 10 bases identical to TRBD1. J was trimmed by 4 bases and V by 0 bases; bases with no gene match: 5. Germline CDR1 is MNHNY and CDR2 is SVGAGI (reference sequence). This CDR3 has 16 amino acids. DNA of the CDR3: TGTGCCAGCAGTTACTCTGGACAGGGGGGAGGCTATGGCTACACCTTC. As protein: CASSYSGQGGGYGYTF.

The chain uses TRBV28 and TRBJ2-3; the D gene is possibly TRBD1 (5 bases). Germline CDR1 and CDR2: MDHEN and SYDVKM. V dropped 6 bases and J dropped 8 bases, with 27 bases sitting between them. This CDR3 has 17 residues. Written as DNA, the CDR3 is TGTGCCAGCAGACCTAATGTCGCGGCAGGGCCCACCGGTACGCAGTATTTT. It codes for CASRPNVAAGPTGTQYF. The entire variable domain, with the rest obtained from reference TRBV28 and TRBJ2-3, is as follows: DVKVTQSSRYLVKRTGEKVFLECVQDMDHENMFWYRQDPGLGLRLIYFSYDVKMKEKGDIPEGYSVSREKKERFSLILESASTNQTSMYLCASRPNVAAGPTGTQYFGPGTRLTVL.

The V gene is TRBV20-1, the J gene TRBJ1-2; D is unresolved. Trimming cost V 8 bases and J 7 bases, with 11 bases left between them. The CDR3 spans 10 residues. Germline V gene lookup returns CDR1 DFQATT and CDR2 SNEGSKA (reference sequence). CDR3 in amino acids: CSTREPGYTF. The CDR3 nucleotides are TGCAGTACGAGGGAACCTGGCTACACCTTC.

This CDR3 reads CASSLSATDTQYF. CDR3 nucleotide sequence: TGTGCCAGCAGCTTATCTGCGACAGATACGCAGTATTTT. The gene calls are TRBV7-2 and TRBJ2-3; D is uncertain. From germline, CDR1 is SGHTA and CDR2 FQGNSA. CDR3 length: 13 amino acids. V was cut by 2 bases and J by 3 bases, with 6 bases left in between.

This clonotype has a handful of counts. The rearrangement uses TRBV7-2 and TRBJ2-5, with a weak D call TRBD2 (5 bases). Germline V gene data show CDR1 as SGHTA and CDR2 as FQGNSA. This CDR3 contains 17 residues. V lost 7 bases to trimming and J lost 1 base, with 22 bases between them. DNA for the CDR3: TGTGCCAGCACCATGAGGGTTTCGCGGGTGCTCCAAGAGACCCAGTACTTC. It encodes CASTMRVSRVLQETQYF.

The sample holds a few counts of this clonotype. The chain joins TRBV20-1 to TRBJ1-2, with D maybe TRBD1 (5 bases). Germline V gene lookup returns CDR1 DFQATT and CDR2 SNEGSKA (reference sequence). The ends were cut back, 6 bases at V and 7 bases at J, with 12 bases in the middle. The CDR3 contains 11 residues. The CDR3 DNA follows: TGCAGTGCCGATGGGGGTCTTGGCTACACCTTC. This encodes CSADGGLGYTF.

This clonotype has only a few counts. A read error may account for a junction end that differs from germline. V is TRBV4-1 and J is TRBJ1-6; unclear D gene. CDR1 is MGHRA and CDR2 is YSYEKL in the germline V gene. The CDR3 length is 13 residues. The CDR3 bases are TGCGCCAGCAGCCAAGATCAGACGCTACCCCCCCACTTT. Its translation is CASSQDQTLPPHF.

The CDR3 reads CASSRLVRDTQYF. The CDR3 DNA reads TGTGCCAGCAGTCGGCTAGTACGCGATACGCAGTATTTT. The chain recombines TRBV7-2 with TRBJ2-3, with D hard to call. The CDR3 loop spans 13 amino acids. Trimming removed 6 bases at V and 6 bases at J, with 13 bases between. Germline assignment: CDR1 SGHTA and CDR2 FQGNSA.

In the case of this clonotype: Sequence at one end of the junction differs from germline and may be a read error. The chain is built from TRBV29-1 and TRBJ2-3; D remains unclear. The germline V gene has CDR1 SQVTM and CDR2 ANQGSEA. The CDR3 runs to 13 residues. The CDR3 spells CSISPTTTDTLYF. CDR3 coding DNA: TGCAGCATATCCCCGACGACCACAGATACGCTGTATTTT.

The genes are TRBV3-1 and TRBJ1-6; possibly TRBD1 for D (5 bases). CDR3 size: 12 residues. The germline V and J ends were trimmed by 3 bases and 12 bases, with 9 bases remaining between them. Germline V CDR1 and CDR2: LGHDT, YNNKEL (reference sequence). The CDR3 protein is CASSQGRGPLHF. CDR3 DNA sequence: TGTGCCAGCAGCCAGGGTAGGGGACCCCTCCACTTT. Full variable domain (outside the CDR3, taken from reference TRBV3-1 and TRBJ1-6): DTAVSQTPKYLVTQMGNDKSIKCEQNLGHDTMYWYKQDSKKFLKIMFSYNNKELIINETVPNRFSPKSPDKAHLNLHINSLELGDSAVYFCASSQGRGPLHFGNGTRLTVT.

This clonotype was observed a few times. The chain combines TRBV20-1 with TRBJ1-5; perhaps TRBD1 as D (6 bases). Trimming removed 3 bases at V and 0 bases at J, with 21 bases between. The CDR3 has 18 residues. The V gene's germline CDR1 is DFQATT and CDR2 SNEGSKA (reference sequence). CDR3 nucleotides: TGCAGTGCTAGTTGGCGACAGGTGGACCCGCGTAGCAATCAGCCCCAGCATTTT. Translating it yields CSASWRQVDPRSNQPQHF.

The J gene is TRBJ2-3, the V gene TRBV4-1, with TRBD2 matching 8 bases. Per germline, CDR1 MGHRA and CDR2 YSYEKL. V lost 4 bases, J lost 3 bases, and 12 bases stayed unmatched. The CDR3 has 17 amino acids. Here the CDR3 reads CASSPGGGLAGTDTQYF. CDR3 DNA sequence: TGCGCCAGCAGCCCCGGGGGCGGACTAGCTGGAACAGATACGCAGTATTTT.

This clonotype was observed a handful of times. The V gene is TRBV20-1, the J gene TRBJ2-5; the D is unclear. The CDR3 length is 12 residues. CDR1 DFQATT and CDR2 SNEGSKA come from the germline V gene (reference sequence). Trimming removed 1 base from V and 0 bases from J, with 3 bases in between. Here the CDR3 DNA reads TGCAGTGCTAGAGCTCACCAAGAGACCCAGTACTTC. This encodes CSARAHQETQYF.

The genes are TRBV5-1 and TRBJ2-7; a possible D gene is TRBD1 (5 bases). Germline CDR1 and CDR2: SGHRS and YFSETQ. This CDR3 is 14 amino acids long. V was clipped by 0 bases and J by 5 bases, with 12 bases between them. The CDR3 here is CASSLEAGFDEQYF. CDR3 in DNA: TGCGCCAGCAGCTTGGAGGCAGGGTTTGACGAGCAGTACTTC.

This clonotype was counted between two and nine times. J is TRBJ2-5 and V is TRBV7-9, with 12 bases lining up with TRBD2. The CDR3 extends over 17 amino acids. Germline CDR1 is SEHNR and CDR2 is FQNEAQ (reference sequence). Trimming at V came to 5 bases and at J to 2 bases, leaving 9 bases not matched to a gene. The CDR3 bases are TGTGCCAGCAGCCCCCGGACTAGCGGGGCTATACAAGAGACCCAGTACTTC. This sequence encodes CASSPRTSGAIQETQYF.

The J gene is TRBJ2-2, the V gene TRBV20-1, with a tentative D call TRBD2 (6 bases). V was trimmed by 5 bases and J by 6 bases, leaving 10 bases between them. Germline CDR1 is DFQATT and CDR2 is SNEGSKA (reference sequence). The CDR3 length is 12 residues. Written as DNA, the CDR3 is TGCAGTGCTGTCGGGGGAGCCGGGGAGCTGTTTTTT. Translation gives CSAVGGAGELFF.

In this sample, this clonotype turned up a few times. This CDR3 reads CASSHTDRVLGYTF. DNA of the CDR3: TGTGCCAGCAGTCACACCGACAGGGTCTTAGGCTACACCTTC. The chain joins TRBV12-3 or TRBV12-4 to TRBJ1-2; 7 bases line up with TRBD1. This CDR3 has 14 residues. The V gene end was trimmed by 5 bases and the J gene end by 8 bases; junction bases not matched to a gene: 11.

The table lists this clonotype with a few counts. The chain recombines TRBV11-2 with TRBJ2-5; tentatively, D is TRBD1 (6 bases). This CDR3 is built from 13 residues. Germline CDR1 SGHAT, CDR2 FQNNGV. Trimming cost V 3 bases and J 4 bases, with 9 bases left between them. CDR3 bases: TGTGCCAGCAGCTTTGGGACAACAGAGACCCAGTACTTC. As protein: CASSFGTTETQYF.

The gene calls are TRBV12-3 or TRBV12-4 and TRBJ1-4; D not resolved. The V end lost 2 bases, the J end lost 13 bases, and 8 bases lay between the germline ends. The CDR3 has 11 residues. As DNA, the CDR3 is TGTGCCAGCAGTTTACTTGGTGGACTGTTTTTT. It codes for CASSLLGGLFF.

This clonotype was counted only a few times. V is TRBV3-1 and J is TRBJ1-2; D gene ambiguous. The CDR3 is made up of 14 amino acids. Trimming removed 1 base at V and 3 bases at J, with 9 bases between. Germline V CDR1 and CDR2: LGHDT, YNNKEL (reference sequence). Here the CDR3 reads CASSQASQHYGYTF. DNA of the CDR3: TGTGCCAGCAGCCAAGCGTCCCAGCACTATGGCTACACCTTC.

The V gene is TRBV7-8, the J gene TRBJ1-1, with a tentative D call TRBD1 (5 bases). This CDR3 region has 13 residues. With 5 bases removed from V and 1 base from J, the gap between germline ends came to 8 bases. Germline V gives CDR1 SGHVS, CDR2 FQNEAQ. CDR3 coding DNA: TGTGCCAGCAGCCACACAGGGAACACTGAAGCTTTCTTT. Its protein is CASSHTGNTEAFF.

The V and J genes are TRBV24-1 and TRBJ2-1, with 7 positions matching TRBD2. The DNA end is a closer match to TRBJ2-7, so the J assignment may be wrong. CDR1 and CDR2 (germline): KGHDR, SFDVKD. The CDR3 contains 15 residues. This CDR3 is CATSDRDYTYNEQYF. In DNA, the CDR3 is TGTGCCACCAGTGACCGGGACTACACCTACAATGAGCAGTACTTC.